This T cell receptor (beta chain) derives from a study of blood T cells in healthy people across ages. Through a sample-barcoded 5' primer and a J-beta primer mix, a second PCR was run for roughly 6 to 11 cycles. A tag from a template-switch adaptor with 12 random nucleotides marked each cDNA molecule. TCRdb re-called the 5' RACE reads with MiXCR, one entry per CDR3 protein. The sample has 900,000 to 950,000 distinct CDR3 sequences, about 29% seen once; the top ten hold 10%. The CDR3 has 15 residues. V lost 4 bases to trimming and J lost 1 base; unmatched junction nucleotides: 3. Another study also made use of these data, one on T cells of mothers and their children.

V and J are TRBV12-3 or TRBV12-4 and TRBJ2-4; 8 bases match TRBD2. This TCR was recovered from a woman in her 40s in good health. Sequenced sample: blood. Here the CDR3 reads CASSSGGPAKNIQYF. CDR3 sequence (DNA): TGTGCCAGCAGTTCGGGGGGGCCGGCCAAAAACATTCAGTACTTC.